Following are 26 T cell receptor beta chains from one sample sequenced in a study of T cell repertoires in cytomegalovirus infection. Using its own MiXCR run on the reads, TCRdb lists one record per CDR3 protein. The sample consists of approximately 910,000 distinct CDR3 sequences, approximately 32% of them appearing once. What these receptors recognize is not known. The material was cultured CD8+ T cells from PBMCs, obtained from culture after CMV antigen stimulation. The receptors come from a human donor in good health (CMV status not recorded). Some clones in this sample may be carry-over from other donors' samples.

This clonotype was seen at least ten times. The chain has TRBV7-9 and TRBJ1-1, with D possibly being TRBD1 (5 bases). Between the trimmed V and J ends, which lost 7 bases and 1 base, there was a span of 10 bases. Looked up from germline, CDR1 is SEHNR and CDR2 is FQNEAQ (reference sequence). This CDR3 has 13 residues. CDR3 in DNA: TGTGCCAGCACCCTCGGGGCGAACACTGAAGCTTTCTTT. Translating gives CASTLGANTEAFF.

The V gene is TRBV28, the J gene TRBJ1-2; 7 bases are a match to TRBD1. The CDR3 spans 14 residues. The J segment lost 8 bases and the V segment lost 5 bases, leaving 11 bases of the junction unmatched. Per germline, CDR1 MDHEN and CDR2 SYDVKM. The CDR3 sequence is CASSPGTVEGGYTF. CDR3 bases: TGTGCCAGCAGTCCTGGGACAGTGGAGGGGGGCTACACCTTC.

V gene TRBV7-2 combines with J gene TRBJ2-7; D gene unclear. Deletions cut 8 bases from V and 2 bases from J, with 13 bases between. The germline V gene has CDR1 SGHTA and CDR2 FQGNSA. The CDR3 length is 13 residues. The CDR3 DNA sequence: TGTGCCAGCTCTAGATACGGAACCTACGAGCAGTACTTC. It yields the protein CASSRYGTYEQYF.

The chain has TRBV7-3 and TRBJ1-6; weak D call: TRBD1 (6 bases). The CDR3 totals 14 residues. In germline, CDR1 is SGHTA, CDR2 FQGTGA. Trimming pared 5 bases from V and 8 bases from J, leaving 13 bases between. CDR3 coding DNA: TGTGCCAGCAGCGATCAGGGGATTTATTCACCCCTCCACTTT. Translated, it gives CASSDQGIYSPLHF.

The chain combines TRBV12-5 with TRBJ2-5, with D perhaps assigned TRBD1 or TRBD2 (6 bases each). V was clipped by 6 bases and J by 1 base, with 24 bases between them. This CDR3 comprises 18 residues. Germline CDR1 LGHNT, CDR2 FRNRAP. For the CDR3, the DNA is TGTGCTAGTGGGTTTACAGATGAAGGGGGGAGGTCCCAAGAGACCCAGTACTTC. Translating it yields CASGFTDEGGRSQETQYF.

This clonotype was counted a few times. The chain is built from TRBV7-2 and TRBJ1-6; 7 bases map to TRBD1. J gave up 10 bases and V 3 bases, and 9 bases lay outside the gene matches. The CDR3 extends over 15 amino acids. Germline-derived CDR1 and CDR2 are SGHTA and FQGNSA. CDR3 in amino acids: CASSFEGGGGSPLHF. The CDR3 nucleotides are TGTGCCAGCAGCTTTGAAGGGGGCGGGGGATCACCCCTCCACTTT.

The DNA of the CDR3 is TGCGCCAGCAGCCCCCAGGGACTAGCGGGGACCCAAGAGACCCAGTACTTC. Protein sequence: CASSPQGLAGTQETQYF. This sequence joins TRBV4-1 and TRBJ2-5, with 13 bases that match TRBD2. This CDR3 has 17 residues. V was clipped by 4 bases and J by 1 base; unmatched bases: 6. The V gene's germline CDR1 is MGHRA and CDR2 YSYEKL.

The genes are TRBV11-2 and TRBJ2-3; 8 nucleotides agree with TRBD2. V shed 5 bases and J 6 bases; nucleotides not matched to a gene: 10. The germline gives CDR1 SGHAT, CDR2 FQNNGV. This CDR3 comprises 15 residues. The CDR3 bases are TGTGCCAGCAGCCGTACGGGCGGGGGGATGGATACGCAGTATTTT. This gives the protein CASSRTGGGMDTQYF.

The V gene is TRBV19, the J gene TRBJ1-2; 7 bases are a match to TRBD1. Per the germline V gene, CDR1 is LNHDA and CDR2 is SQIVND (reference sequence). This CDR3 contains 16 residues. Losses at the gene ends were 4 bases for V and 4 bases for J; bases not matched to a gene: 12. CDR3 DNA: TGTGCCAGTAGTACCCAAACGACAGGGATGGTCTATGGCTACACCTTC. It encodes CASSTQTTGMVYGYTF.

The V and J genes are TRBV6-6 and TRBJ1-2, with D possibly TRBD1 on 5 matching bases. CDR1 is MNHNY, CDR2 SVGAGI, per germline (reference sequence). This CDR3 contains 14 residues. V lost 6 bases and J lost 4, with 15 bases in between. The CDR3: CASRPGPGGYGYTF. The CDR3 DNA reads TGTGCCAGCAGACCGGGACCGGGGGGCTATGGCTACACCTTC.

This clonotype was counted at least ten times. The chain couples TRBV27 to TRBJ1-5; 9 nucleotides match TRBD1. With 5 bases clipped from V and 6 bases from J, the junction kept 5 bases outside the gene matches. CDR3 size: 14 residues. Germline V gene data show CDR1 as MNHEY and CDR2 as SMNVEV (reference sequence). CDR3 sequence (DNA): TGTGCCAGCAGTCGGACAGGGGAAAGTCAGCCCCAGCATTTT. Translation gives CASSRTGESQPQHF.

This clonotype turned up a few times. The V call is TRBV27, the J call TRBJ2-3; 7 positions match TRBD1. Germline V gene lookup returns CDR1 MNHEY and CDR2 SMNVEV (reference sequence). This CDR3 spans 16 amino acids. V was clipped by 4 bases and J by 2 bases; unmatched bases: 9. CDR3 bases: TGTGCCAGCAGTTCAGCCCGGGACAGCCACACAGATACGCAGTATTTT. Its translation is CASSSARDSHTDTQYF.

With respect to this clonotype: Being one base from a much bigger clone, this may be a read error. The chain employs TRBV7-2 and TRBJ2-1; TRBD2 aligns across 9 bases. The CDR3 spans 16 residues. Germline values: CDR1 SGHTA, CDR2 FQGNSA. The trim removed 5 bases at V and 2 bases at J, leaving 7 bases unmatched. CDR3 nucleotide sequence: TGTGCCAGCAGCCCATGCGGGGGGGGGACCTACAATGAGCAGTTCTTC. Encoded protein: CASSPCGGGTYNEQFF.

The J gene is TRBJ1-1, the V gene TRBV7-9; D is undetermined. CDR3 size: 12 residues. CDR1 and CDR2 (germline): SEHNR, FQNEAQ (reference sequence). V was clipped by 6 bases and J by 11 bases, with 16 bases between them. CDR3 region: CASSPSHPLAFF. CDR3 nucleotide sequence: TGTGCCAGCAGTCCTAGTCACCCGTTGGCTTTCTTT.

This clonotype was recorded a few times. The J gene is TRBJ1-2, the V gene TRBV19, with D possibly TRBD1 on 5 matching bases. The CDR3 has 15 amino acids. The germline gives CDR1 LNHDA, CDR2 SQIVND (reference sequence). Trimming left V 5 bases short and J 4 bases short, with 17 bases between. CDR3 nucleotides: TGTGCCAGTAGTCTCGGGACTACTTCGTTCTATGGCTACACCTTC. Its translation is CASSLGTTSFYGYTF.

The chain couples TRBV6-5 to TRBJ2-1; 8 bases map to TRBD2. CDR3 length: 16 amino acids. In germline, CDR1 is MNHEY, CDR2 SVGAGI. V lost 4 bases to trimming and J lost 4 bases; unmatched junction nucleotides: 9. Here the CDR3 DNA reads TGTGCCAGCAGTTCCACATTAGCGGGGCCTTACAATGAGCAGTTCTTC. Its translation is CASSSTLAGPYNEQFF.

This chain connects TRBV27 to TRBJ2-3, with D tentatively TRBD2 (6 bases). Germline loops: CDR1 MNHEY, CDR2 SMNVEV (reference sequence). CDR3 size: 14 residues. Between the trimmed V and J ends, which lost 4 bases and 0 bases, there was a span of 8 bases. CDR3 DNA sequence: TGTGCCAGCAGTTGGGGGACTAGCACAGATACGCAGTATTTT. As protein: CASSWGTSTDTQYF.

This clonotype has more than one count but fewer than ten. At one end the junction does not follow the germline gene, possibly because of a read error. V usage is TRBV4-1 and J usage is TRBJ2-1; D is unresolved. The germline V gene has CDR1 MGHRA and CDR2 YSYEKL. The CDR3 has 14 residues. This chain's CDR3 is CASSQDLRNNEQFF. For the CDR3, the DNA is TGCGCCAGCAGTCAAGACTTAAGAAACAATGAGCAGTTCTTC.

The chain recombines TRBV29-1 with TRBJ1-2; no reliable D call. CDR3 size: 12 residues. V gave up 6 bases and J gave up 9 bases, with 17 bases separating them. The germline CDR1 and CDR2 sequences are SQVTM and ANQGSEA. The DNA of the CDR3 is TGCAGCGTCCCCAGTCTAGAGGGAAGCTACACCTTC. Translation: CSVPSLEGSYTF.

The chain carries TRBV2 and TRBJ1-1; 10 bases fit TRBD1. Germline V CDR1 and CDR2: SNHLY, FYNNEI. V lost 7 bases to trimming and J lost 0 bases; unmatched junction nucleotides: 8. CDR3 size: 16 residues. CDR3 coding DNA: TGTGCCAGCACTAATTTGGGACAGGGGATGAACACTGAAGCTTTCTTT. This codes for CASTNLGQGMNTEAFF. The entire variable domain, with the rest obtained from reference TRBV2 and TRBJ1-1, is as follows: EPEVTQTPSHQVTQMGQEVILRCVPISNHLYFYWYRQILGQKVEFLVSFYNNEISEKSEIFDDQFSVERPDGSNFTLKIRSTKLEDSAMYFCASTNLGQGMNTEAFFGQGTRLTVV.

This clonotype was counted only a few times. The chain is built from TRBV9 and TRBJ1-1; possibly TRBD1 for D (5 bases). In germline, CDR1 is SGDLS, CDR2 YYNGEE. V lost 3 bases to trimming and J lost 5 bases, with 17 bases between them. The CDR3 sequence is 15 residues long. This CDR3 reads CASSGRAGGSTEAFF. DNA of the CDR3: TGTGCCAGCAGCGGTAGGGCCGGGGGGTCAACTGAAGCTTTCTTT.

V usage is TRBV27 and J usage is TRBJ1-2; the D gene is possibly TRBD1 (5 bases). V was trimmed by 4 bases and J by 5 bases, leaving 17 bases between them. The length of the CDR3 is 15 residues. CDR1 is MNHEY and CDR2 is SMNVEV in the germline V gene (reference sequence). The CDR3 sequence: CASSWKGHHIYGYTF. The CDR3 DNA reads as TGTGCCAGCAGTTGGAAAGGACACCATATTTATGGCTACACCTTC.

The chain joins TRBV2 to TRBJ2-7; 9 positions agree with TRBD1. The V segment lost 3 bases and the J segment 3 bases; nucleotides outside the gene matches: 3. This CDR3 is built from 14 residues. From germline, CDR1 is SNHLY and CDR2 FYNNEI. CDR3 DNA: TGTGCCAGCAGTGAGGACAGGGGAGTCTACGAGCAGTACTTC. Amino acid sequence: CASSEDRGVYEQYF.

V is TRBV7-9 and J is TRBJ2-5; TRBD2 matches at 9 bases. The germline V gene encodes CDR1 SEHNR and CDR2 FQNEAQ (reference sequence). The V segment lost 4 bases and the J segment 0 bases; nucleotides outside the gene matches: 9. The CDR3 runs to 17 residues. This CDR3 is CASSSRLVAGDQETQYF. DNA for the CDR3: TGTGCCAGCAGCTCGCGACTTGTAGCGGGGGACCAAGAGACCCAGTACTTC.

This clonotype was seen only a few times. This chain uses TRBV7-8 with TRBJ1-1; D unclear. Germline V gene sequence: CDR1 SGHVS, CDR2 FQNEAQ. Trimming left V 1 base short and J 1 base short, with 16 bases between. This CDR3 contains 17 residues. The CDR3 nucleotides read TGTGCCAGCAGCTTAGTGGTATGGGGTAGGACGAACACTGAAGCTTTCTTT. Encoded protein: CASSLVVWGRTNTEAFF.

The chain has TRBV27 and TRBJ1-2; 7 bases map to TRBD1. Germline V gives CDR1 MNHEY, CDR2 SMNVEV (reference sequence). The CDR3 is 13 residues long. Germline trimming cut 8 bases from V and 0 bases from J; bases unmatched to any gene: 3. Here the CDR3 reads CASRGQSNYGYTF. DNA for the CDR3: TGTGCCAGCCGGGGACAGTCTAACTATGGCTACACCTTC.